This entry concerns a single T cell receptor beta chain. No antigen is known for it. At one of its ends the junction is not consistent with the germline gene, which may arise from a read error. The germline gives CDR1 KGHSH, CDR2 LQKENI. The CDR3 loop spans 13 amino acids. The sample belongs to a study of radiation and T cells in renal cell carcinoma. The study, taken as a whole, reports: Irradiated tumors had higher TCR clonality than control tumors. Dominant CDR3 motifs occupied more repertoire in irradiated than control tumors.

Clones were sequenced by immunoSEQ multiplex PCR, and TCRdb holds only the in-frame ones, with some missing. The data show about 10,000 clones, over 50% seen once. Stated treatment: treatment-naive control, cytoreductive nephrectomy. Control tumor donors were several females and 10 or so males, median age roughly 54 years. The receptor was derived from a man aged 40-55 years with renal cell carcinoma. The sequenced sample was tumor tissue, obtained from a patient whose treatment was nephrectomy without radiotherapy. The chain carries TRBV18 and TRBJ1-2, with 9 nucleotides matching TRBD1. CDR3 nucleotides: TGTGCCAGCTCACCACCGGGACAGGGCGCGGTCTCCTTC. This codes for CASSPPGQGAVSF. The full variable domain, completed using reference TRBV18 and TRBJ1-2, is NAGVMQNPRHLVRRRGQEARLRCSPMKGHSHVYWYRQLPEEGLKFMVYLQKENIIDESGMPKERFSAEFPKEGPSILRIQQVVRGDSAAYFCASSPPGQGAVSFGSGTRLTVV.